Listed below are T cell receptor beta chains from one sample, sequenced in a study of blood T cell repertoires in COVID-19. TCRdb's table, derived via immunoSEQ multiplex PCR, lists solely in-frame clones and lacks some. The sample holds over 150,000 clones, roughly 76% seen once. Sequencing was done on a sample of peripheral blood. Every receptor here comes from a woman of 80 years or more with COVID-19, enrolled during active disease. The CDR3 runs from the conserved cysteine through the conserved F or W. D genes are given only for firm matches. A clone size is listed for some rows: how often the clone was seen (once, few, many), or a class if it is expanded.

d_call j_call clone_size v_call cdr3_nt cdr3_aa
TRBD2 TRBJ2-7 . TRBV6-5 TGTGCCAGCAGTTACCGGCGGGAGGGCTCCTACGAGCAGTACTTC CASSYRREGSYEQYF
. TRBJ1-5 . TRBV12-3/TRBV12-4 TGTGCCAGCAGGGAGTCCGGCAATCAGCCCCAGCATTTT CASRESGNQPQHF
TRBD1 TRBJ1-2 . TRBV6-4 TGTGCCAGCAGTTACACGGGACAGGGCGGCTACACCTTC CASSYTGQGGYTF
. TRBJ1-2 . TRBV28 TGTGCCAGCAGGACTCCTATGGAGGTGGAGGGCTACACCTTC CASRTPMEVEGYTF
. TRBJ2-5 . TRBV4-3 TGCGCCAGCAGCCAAGATCTCAGGGAGACCCAGTACTTC CASSQDLRETQYF
. TRBJ1-2 once TRBV7-5 TGTGTCAGAAGCCACGGGACAGGGAGGATTCGGGACTATGGCTACACCTTC CVRSHGTGRIRDYGYTF
TRBD1 TRBJ1-2 . TRBV29-1 TGCAGCGTTGCGGCAGGGGGCGACTATGGCTACACCTTC CSVAAGGDYGYTF
TRBD2 TRBJ2-2 . TRBV12-5 TGTGCTAGTGGTTTGGTACCGGGCGGGGGGGTACCCGGGGAGCTGTTTTTT CASGLVPGGGVPGELFF
TRBD1 TRBJ1-5 . TRBV28 TGTGCCAGTTTTCGACAGGGAGGAAGGGCTCAGCCCCAGCATTTT CASFRQGGRAQPQHF
. TRBJ2-4 . TRBV6-2/TRBV6-3 TGTGCCAGCAGTTACTCTAGCCGCAACATTCAGTACTTC CASSYSSRNIQYF
TRBD1 TRBJ2-5 . TRBV2 TGTGCCAGCAGTTCAGACAGGGGACAAGAGACCCAGTACTTC CASSSDRGQETQYF
. TRBJ2-5 . TRBV4-2 TGTGCCAGCAGCCAAGGTCTAGCAGGTCAAGAGACCCAGTACTTC CASSQGLAGQETQYF
. TRBJ1-2 . TRBV4-1 TGCGCCAGCAGCCAAGACGGACGGACTAGGCGCTACACCTTC CASSQDGRTRRYTF
TRBD1 TRBJ2-7 . TRBV28 TGTGCCAGCAGCCCTATCCCGGGACAGGGGACCTACGAGCAGTACTTC CASSPIPGQGTYEQYF
. TRBJ2-3 once TRBV27 TGTGCCAGCAGTTTAGGTGGAGGTACGCAGTATTTT CASSLGGGTQYF
. TRBJ1-1 . TRBV21-1 TGTGCCAGCAGCAACCCGCATGGGCTGGCAGGGGTGAGCACTGAAGCTTTCTTT CASSNPHGLAGVSTEAFF
. TRBJ2-6 once TRBV5-4 TGTGCCAGCAGCCCGACCGGGGGCTCTGGGGCCAACGTCCTGACTTTC CASSPTGGSGANVLTF